This T cell receptor (beta chain) was identified in a study of blood T cell repertoires in COVID-19. Study context: Samples came from the United States, Italy and Spain, spanning acute and convalescent COVID-19.

V lost 3 bases and J 1 base, leaving 7 bases between the germline ends. The CDR3 has 13 amino acids. The germline gives CDR1 SGHVS, CDR2 FQNEAQ. The data were produced by immunoSEQ multiplex PCR, yet TCRdb's version contains in-frame clones alone and is incomplete. This table has around 200,000 clones, nearly 90% appearing once. The TCR originated in a young woman who had recovered from COVID-19. The chain employs TRBV7-8 and TRBJ2-7, with a possible D match to TRBD2 (6 bases). The sample was peripheral blood. CDR3 nucleotide sequence: TGTGCCAGCAGCTTGACTAGATCCTACGAGCAGTACTTC. Translated, it gives CASSLTRSYEQYF.